The subject of this entry is one T cell receptor beta chain. This entry comes from a study of T cell changes during pregnancy in multiple sclerosis. Assay: immunoSEQ multiplex PCR; the TCRdb copy retains only in-frame clones and omits some. This sample has about 67,000 clones, with about nine tenths found just once. The CDR3 spans 15 residues. Trimming took 4 bases from V and 0 from J, leaving 10 bases between them. Germline V gene data show CDR1 as SGHRS and CDR2 as YFSETQ. The sequences come from peripheral blood, collected in the second trimester of pregnancy. The sequence came from a female donor with multiple sclerosis, enrolled in a pregnancy study. The chain employs TRBV5-1 and TRBJ2-2; no firm D call. CDR3 protein: CASSPWPANTGELFF. For the CDR3, the DNA is TGCGCCAGCAGCCCTTGGCCAGCGAACACCGGGGAGCTGTTTTTT. The complete variable domain, with remaining parts taken from reference TRBV5-1 and TRBJ2-2, reads KAGVTQTPRYLIKTRGQQVTLSCSPISGHRSVSWYQQTPGQGLQFLFEYFSETQRNKGNFPGRFSGRQFSNSRSEMNVSTLELGDSALYLCASSPWPANTGELFFGEGSRLTVL.